What follows are 27 T cell receptor beta chains derived from one specimen sequenced in a study of radiotherapy plus CTLA-4 blockade in lung cancer. Only in-frame clones appear in the TCRdb table, and some are missing; sequencing was by immunoSEQ multiplex PCR. The sample has approximately 80,000 clones; approximately 73% are singletons. Source: peripheral blood, taken from a patient treated with radiotherapy plus ipilimumab. The receptors shown here come from a human donor with non-small cell lung cancer whose response to radiotherapy plus ipilimumab could not be evaluated.

The CDR3 loop is CASSSGGFIAKNIQYF. The CDR3 DNA follows: TGTGCCAGCAGTTCGGGGGGTTTTATAGCCAAAAACATTCAGTACTTC. The V gene is TRBV27, the J gene TRBJ2-4, with TRBD2 matching over 7 bases. The CDR3 covers 16 residues. CDR1 and CDR2 (germline): MNHEY, SMNVEV (reference sequence). Trimming cost V 4 bases and J 0 bases; bases outside gene matches: 6.

The chain has TRBV9 and TRBJ1-2, with D unclear. Germline lookup yields CDR1 SGDLS and CDR2 YYNGEE. V gave up 2 bases and J gave up 3 bases, with 17 bases separating them. This CDR3 spans 16 amino acids. The CDR3 region is CASSVTVPPEDYGYTF. CDR3 DNA: TGTGCCAGCAGCGTTACCGTTCCGCCAGAAGACTATGGCTACACCTTC.

This clone was seen once. This rearrangement joins TRBV2 to TRBJ1-5; 8 nucleotides align to TRBD1. Germline V gives CDR1 SNHLY, CDR2 FYNNEI. The CDR3 spans 17 residues. Trimming took 2 bases from V and 1 from J; bases not matched to a gene: 7. The CDR3 sequence: CASSESRTGRSNQPQHF. The CDR3, as DNA: TGTGCCAGCAGTGAATCCCGGACAGGGAGGAGCAATCAGCCCCAGCATTTT.

This chain uses TRBV19 with TRBJ2-1; D perhaps matches TRBD2 (5 bases). The germline V and J ends were trimmed by 8 bases and 6 bases, with 8 bases remaining between them. The germline gives CDR1 LNHDA, CDR2 SQIVND (reference sequence). The CDR3 length is 11 residues. The CDR3 loop reads CASARGNEQFF. The CDR3, as DNA: TGTGCCAGTGCCCGGGGCAATGAGCAGTTCTTC. Full variable domain (remainder filled in from reference TRBV19 and TRBJ2-1): DGGITQSPKYLFRKEGQNVTLSCEQNLNHDAMYWYRQDPGQGLRLIYYSQIVNDFQKGDIAEGYSVSREKKESFPLTVTSAQKNPTAFYLCASARGNEQFFGPGTRLTVL.

This chain joins TRBV27 and TRBJ2-3, with D unclear. The CDR3 totals 16 residues. The V gene's germline CDR1 is MNHEY and CDR2 SMNVEV (reference sequence). The V end lost 3 bases, the J end lost 0 bases, and 13 bases lay between the germline ends. This chain's CDR3 is CASSFTFAGSTDTQYF. The CDR3 nucleotides are TGTGCCAGCAGTTTCACCTTCGCAGGAAGCACAGATACGCAGTATTTT.

The V call is TRBV28, the J call TRBJ1-6, with D unresolved. V lost 2 bases to trimming and J lost 0 bases, with 11 bases between them. The CDR3 is made up of 17 amino acids. The germline CDR1 and CDR2 sequences are MDHEN and SYDVKM. DNA of the CDR3: TGTGCCAGCAGTTTACTCCGGGGAAGCTCCTATAATTCACCCCTCCACTTT. As protein: CASSLLRGSSYNSPLHF.

The J gene is TRBJ2-7, the V gene TRBV4-3, with TRBD1 identical over 9 bases. The CDR3 is made up of 15 amino acids. Germline loops: CDR1 LGHNA, CDR2 YSLEER. V shed 0 bases and J 5 bases; nucleotides not matched to a gene: 5. The CDR3 region is CASSQDRDRDDEQYF. CDR3 DNA: TGCGCCAGCAGCCAAGACCGGGACAGGGACGACGAGCAGTACTTC.

The chain has TRBV9 and TRBJ2-5, with 10 bases fitting TRBD1. Trimming at V came to 4 bases and at J to 5 bases, leaving 8 bases not matched to a gene. The CDR3 extends over 15 amino acids. The germline CDR1 and CDR2 sequences are SGDLS and YYNGEE. In DNA form, the CDR3 reads TGTGCCAGCAGCCCGCTTAGGACAGGGGGGGAGACCCAGTACTTC. It is translated as CASSPLRTGGETQYF.

This rearrangement joins TRBV18 to TRBJ1-2; D perhaps matches TRBD1 (5 bases). The CDR3 runs 17 residues. Trimming took 2 bases from V and 5 from J, leaving 21 bases between them. In germline, CDR1 is KGHSH, CDR2 LQKENI. The CDR3 reads CASSPSSGITFQYGYTF. CDR3 DNA: TGTGCCAGCTCACCATCTTCAGGGATCACCTTCCAATATGGCTACACCTTC.

This chain connects TRBV10-1 to TRBJ1-2, with D possibly matching TRBD1 (5 bases). There are 13 residues in the CDR3. The V end lost 6 bases, the J end lost 6 bases, and 14 bases lay between the germline ends. Per germline, CDR1 WNHNN and CDR2 SYGVQD (reference sequence). In DNA, the CDR3 is TGCGCCAGCAGGGAAATTGGGGGGGATGGCTACACCTTC. It codes for CASREIGGDGYTF.

The V gene is TRBV19, the J gene TRBJ2-3, with 12 positions matching TRBD2. The germline V gene encodes CDR1 LNHDA and CDR2 SQIVND (reference sequence). The CDR3 has 17 amino acids. V gave up 7 bases and J gave up 2 bases; unmatched junction bases: 10. The CDR3 DNA sequence: TGTGCCAGTACTGGAGAAAGGACTAGCGGGGACACAGATACGCAGTATTTT. It encodes CASTGERTSGDTDTQYF.

The rearrangement joins TRBV2 to TRBJ2-4; 7 bases match TRBD2. V gave up 6 bases and J gave up 0 bases; unmatched junction bases: 14. The germline V gene encodes CDR1 SNHLY and CDR2 FYNNEI. This CDR3 contains 18 residues. This CDR3 is CASSAEAGLSIAKNIQYF. The CDR3 nucleotides read TGTGCCAGCAGCGCAGAAGCGGGACTTTCGATAGCCAAAAACATTCAGTACTTC. The variable domain in full, completed from reference TRBV2 and TRBJ2-4, reads EPEVTQTPSHQVTQMGQEVILRCVPISNHLYFYWYRQILGQKVEFLVSFYNNEISEKSEIFDDQFSVERPDGSNFTLKIRSTKLEDSAMYFCASSAEAGLSIAKNIQYFGAGTRLSVL.

This rearrangement joins TRBV30 to TRBJ1-1, with D hard to call. CDR1 is GTSNPN, CDR2 SVGIG, per germline (reference sequence). Trimming removed 4 bases from V and 4 bases from J, with 10 bases in between. CDR3 length: 12 residues. The CDR3 protein is CAWIRLATEAFF. DNA for the CDR3: TGTGCCTGGATTCGTTTAGCCACTGAAGCTTTCTTT.

The J gene is TRBJ1-1, the V gene TRBV11-1; D unresolved. Germline V CDR1 and CDR2: SGHAT, FQDESV (reference sequence). The CDR3 covers 13 residues. Trimming removed 2 bases from V and 10 bases from J, with 14 bases in between. CDR3 in DNA: TGTGCCAGCAGCTTAATTAGCGCCCTGGGAGCTTTCTTT. It codes for CASSLISALGAFF.

The J gene is TRBJ1-1, the V gene TRBV9, with unresolved D. CDR3 length equals 16 residues. CDR1 SGDLS and CDR2 YYNGEE come from the germline V gene. V lost 3 bases to trimming and J lost 0 bases, with 15 bases between them. The CDR3 DNA follows: TGTGCCAGCAGCGCCCCCCGATACGGTCTGAACACTGAAGCTTTCTTT. Amino acids: CASSAPRYGLNTEAFF.

This chain links TRBV10-3 with TRBJ1-1, with TRBD1 identical over 8 bases. Germline V gives CDR1 ENHRY, CDR2 SYGVKD. Losses at the gene ends were 6 bases for V and 4 bases for J; bases not matched to a gene: 4. CDR3 length: 13 residues. As DNA, the CDR3 is TGTGCCATCAGAACCGGGACAGGCACTGAAGCTTTCTTT. Translation gives CAIRTGTGTEAFF.

The J gene is TRBJ2-7, the V gene TRBV10-1; 7 nucleotides align to TRBD2. Germline CDR1 reads WNHNN; CDR2 reads SYGVQD (reference sequence). The CDR3 sequence is 14 residues long. Germline trimming cut 3 bases from V and 2 bases from J; bases unmatched to any gene: 4. CDR3 nucleotide sequence: TGCGCCAGCAGTGACTCGGGAGGACCCTACGAGCAGTACTTC. It specifies CASSDSGGPYEQYF.

The chain carries TRBV5-5 and TRBJ2-1; TRBD1 matches 9 bases. V was clipped by 3 bases and J by 9 bases; unmatched bases: 7. The CDR3 covers 14 residues. CDR1 and CDR2 from the germline V gene are SGHKS and YYEKEE (reference sequence). CDR3 in DNA: TGTGCCAGCAGCTCAACGGGACAGGGAGGTGAGCAGTTCTTC. Translated: CASSSTGQGGEQFF.

The CDR3 region has the DNA TGTGCCAGTCTTGAGGAGCGATTGGGAGAGACCCAGTACTTC. Translation: CASLEERLGETQYF. The V gene is TRBV2, the J gene TRBJ2-5; no firm D call. Germline CDR1 reads SNHLY; CDR2 reads FYNNEI. This CDR3 contains 14 residues. The V and J ends lost 9 bases and 4 bases respectively, with 18 bases between them.

This clone was seen only once. The chain joins TRBV11-2 to TRBJ2-5, with 9 bases fitting TRBD1. The assigned J gene may be wrong: the sequence end matches TRBJ2-7 better. CDR3 length equals 16 residues. Looked up from germline, CDR1 is SGHAT and CDR2 is FQNNGV. The CDR3 region has the DNA TGTGCCAGCAGCTTAAACCCGAGTGACAGGGGGTACGAGCAGTACTTC. It translates to CASSLNPSDRGYEQYF.

This chain joins TRBV4-3 and TRBJ2-3; TRBD2 matches at 9 bases. There are 18 residues in the CDR3. V shed 0 bases and J 5 bases; nucleotides not matched to a gene: 12. Germline assignment: CDR1 LGHNA and CDR2 YSLEER. The CDR3 nucleotides are TGCGCCAGCAGCCAAGATCTTCAGCGGGGGGCCATAGAAGATACGCAGTATTTT. Amino acid sequence: CASSQDLQRGAIEDTQYF.

This clone was observed a handful of times. The chain joins TRBV28 to TRBJ2-7; 8 nucleotides align to TRBD2. Germline V lookup: CDR1 MDHEN, CDR2 SYDVKM. This CDR3 is built from 16 residues. Losses at the gene ends were 6 bases for V and 0 bases for J; bases not matched to a gene: 10. The CDR3 loop is CASSLRAGGHSYEQYF. CDR3 in DNA: TGTGCCAGCAGCCTCAGGGCGGGGGGCCACTCCTACGAGCAGTACTTC.

The gene calls are TRBV13 and TRBJ2-7; 10 bases match TRBD1. With V trimmed by 2 bases and J by 4 bases, 8 bases remained unmatched. CDR1 and CDR2 from the germline V gene are PRHDT and FYEKMQ (reference sequence). This CDR3 has 16 amino acids. Here the CDR3 reads CASSLLVRDRGYEQYF. As DNA, the CDR3 is TGTGCCAGCAGCTTACTTGTCAGGGACAGGGGTTACGAGCAGTACTTC.

In its sample, this clone was seen once. The chain has TRBV5-4 and TRBJ2-3, with 8 bases that match TRBD2. This CDR3 spans 12 amino acids. The germline gives CDR1 SGHNT, CDR2 YYREEE (reference sequence). Trimming at V came to 5 bases and at J to 4 bases, leaving 0 bases not matched to a gene. The CDR3 DNA reads TGTGCCAGCAGGCGGGGGGCAGATACGCAGTATTTT. This encodes CASRRGADTQYF.

Remarks on this clone: At one of its ends the junction is not consistent with the germline gene, which may arise from a read error. The same CDR3 can be traced to other DNA sequences in this sample. V gene TRBV27 combines with J gene TRBJ2-1, with 8 bases fitting TRBD2. The CDR3 is 15 amino acids. The germline gives CDR1 MNHEY, CDR2 SMNVEV (reference sequence). CDR3 amino acids: CASSLRASGYNEQFF. In DNA form, the CDR3 reads TGCGCCAGCAGTTTGAGGGCTAGCGGGTACAATGAGCAGTTCTTC.

The table lists this clone with many counts. The chain links TRBV5-4 to TRBJ1-1, with a possible D match to TRBD1 (6 bases). CDR1 and CDR2 (germline): SGHNT, YYREEE (reference sequence). The CDR3 has 14 residues. Trimming left V 1 base short and J 5 bases short, with 12 bases between. The CDR3 here is CASSLSAGETEAFF. CDR3 in DNA: TGTGCCAGCAGCTTGTCAGCAGGGGAGACTGAAGCTTTCTTT.

The table lists this clone with a count of one. The rearrangement links TRBV6-5 to TRBJ2-1; 12 bases line up with TRBD2. CDR1 and CDR2 (germline): MNHEY, SVGAGI. The J segment lost 2 bases and the V segment lost 6 bases, leaving 2 bases of the junction unmatched. The CDR3 is 15 residues long. CDR3 coding DNA: TGTGCCAGCAGCCGGACTAGCGGGACCTACAATGAGCAGTTCTTC. Protein: CASSRTSGTYNEQFF.